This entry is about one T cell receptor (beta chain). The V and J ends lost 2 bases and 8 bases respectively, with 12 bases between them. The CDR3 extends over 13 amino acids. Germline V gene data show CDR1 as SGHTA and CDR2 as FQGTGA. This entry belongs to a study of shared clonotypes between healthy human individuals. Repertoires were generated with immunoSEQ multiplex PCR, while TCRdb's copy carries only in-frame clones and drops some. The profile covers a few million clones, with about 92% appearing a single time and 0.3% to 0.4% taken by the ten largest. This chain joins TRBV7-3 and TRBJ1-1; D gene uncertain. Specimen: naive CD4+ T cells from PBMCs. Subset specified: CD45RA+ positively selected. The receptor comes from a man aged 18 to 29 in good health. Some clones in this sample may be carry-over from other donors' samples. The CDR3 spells CASSLGQAAEAFF. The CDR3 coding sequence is TGTGCCAGCAGCTTAGGTCAGGCGGCAGAAGCTTTCTTT.